This T cell receptor (beta chain) was observed in a study of T cell repertoires in cytomegalovirus infection. The germline V gene encodes CDR1 DFQATT and CDR2 SNEGSKA (reference sequence). Trimming shortened V by 0 bases and J by 8 bases, and 17 bases separated the two germline ends. The CDR3 has 15 amino acids. One entry per CDR3 protein results from TCRdb running MiXCR on the reads. Seen here are some 300,000 distinct CDR3 sequences, around 9.1% observed once, and the top ten hold less than 3%. To note about this clonotype: A much larger clone sits a single nucleotide away, making a read error possible.

The rearrangement joins TRBV20-1 to TRBJ1-3; the D gene is possibly TRBD1 (5 bases). The clonotype was recovered from a human donor in good health (CMV status not recorded). Some clones in this sample may be carry-over from other donors' samples. Sequencing input: PBMCs. The CDR3 coding sequence is TGCAGTGCTAGAGATTCCGGGACGGCAGGAGACACCATATATTTT. Its translation: CSARDSGTAGDTIYF.